This T cell receptor beta chain was found in a study of post-analysis software for immune sequencing data. Study outcomes and limitations: The study found TRBV5-6, TRBV5-1 and TRBV20-1 among five or six TRBV segments more frequent in patients than controls.

Germline loops: CDR1 MDHEN, CDR2 SYDVKM. The CDR3 consists of 13 residues. The V end was cut by 2 bases, the J end by 5 bases, with 10 bases between. Unique molecular identifiers were present in the TCR beta cDNA libraries. TCRdb independently ran MiXCR on the PCR reads; one entry per CDR3 protein. The table lists hundreds of thousands of distinct CDR3 sequences, roughly 27% of them singletons, with approximately 0.55% in the top ten. In its sample, this clonotype was seen a few times. Antigen specificity is unknown. The chain couples TRBV28 to TRBJ2-7; D is unresolved. The receptor was derived from a girl aged 10 to 17 with multiple sclerosis. The sequencing sample was made of blood. The CDR3 protein is CASSLTPANEQYF. DNA for the CDR3: TGTGCCAGCAGTTTAACCCCGGCCAACGAGCAGTACTTC.